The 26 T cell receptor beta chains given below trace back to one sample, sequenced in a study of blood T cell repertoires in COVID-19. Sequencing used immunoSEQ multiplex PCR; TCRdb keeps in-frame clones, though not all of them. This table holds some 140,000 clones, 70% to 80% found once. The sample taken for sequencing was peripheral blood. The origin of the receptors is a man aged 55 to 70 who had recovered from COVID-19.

The DNA for the CDR3 is TGTGCCAGCAGCGGACTGGGTGTGGCTGAAGCTTTCTTT. It yields the protein CASSGLGVAEAFF. This sequence joins TRBV2 and TRBJ1-1, with unresolved D. Trimming removed 6 bases from V and 6 bases from J, with 14 bases in between. CDR1 is SNHLY, CDR2 FYNNEI, per germline. There are 13 residues in the CDR3.

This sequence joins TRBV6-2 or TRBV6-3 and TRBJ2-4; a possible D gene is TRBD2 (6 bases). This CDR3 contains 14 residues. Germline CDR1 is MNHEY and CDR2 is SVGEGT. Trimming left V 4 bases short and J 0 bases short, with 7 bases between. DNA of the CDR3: TGTGCCAGCAGTTCTAGCGTAGCCAAAAACATTCAGTACTTC. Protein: CASSSSVAKNIQYF.

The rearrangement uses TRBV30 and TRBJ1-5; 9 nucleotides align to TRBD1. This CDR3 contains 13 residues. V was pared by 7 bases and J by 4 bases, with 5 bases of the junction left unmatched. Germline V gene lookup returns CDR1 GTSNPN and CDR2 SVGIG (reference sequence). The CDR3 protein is CAYSGTGNQPQHF. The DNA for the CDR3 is TGTGCCTACTCCGGGACAGGGAATCAGCCCCAGCATTTT.

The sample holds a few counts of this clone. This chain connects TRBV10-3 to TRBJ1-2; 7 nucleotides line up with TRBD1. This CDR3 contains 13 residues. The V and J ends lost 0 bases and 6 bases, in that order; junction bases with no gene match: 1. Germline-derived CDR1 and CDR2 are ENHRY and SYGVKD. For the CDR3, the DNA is TGTGCCATCAGTGAGTCGGGACAGAATGGCTACACCTTC. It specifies CAISESGQNGYTF.

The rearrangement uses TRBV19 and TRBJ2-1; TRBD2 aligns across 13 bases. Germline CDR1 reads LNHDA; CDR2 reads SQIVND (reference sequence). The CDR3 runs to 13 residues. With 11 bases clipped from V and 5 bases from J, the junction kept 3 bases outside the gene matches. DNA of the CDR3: TGTGCCTCGGGACTAGCGGGACACAATGAGCAGTTCTTC. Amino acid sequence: CASGLAGHNEQFF.

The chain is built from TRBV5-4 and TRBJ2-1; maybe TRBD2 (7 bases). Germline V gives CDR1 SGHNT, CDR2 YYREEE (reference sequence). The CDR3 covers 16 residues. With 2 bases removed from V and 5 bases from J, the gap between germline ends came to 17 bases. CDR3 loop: CASSFATGGLDNEQFF. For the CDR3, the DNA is TGTGCCAGCAGCTTCGCGACGGGGGGCCTTGACAATGAGCAGTTCTTC.

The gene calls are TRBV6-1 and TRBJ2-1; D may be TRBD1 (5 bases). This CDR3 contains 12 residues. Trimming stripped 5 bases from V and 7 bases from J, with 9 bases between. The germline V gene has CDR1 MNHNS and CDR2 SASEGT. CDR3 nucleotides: TGTGCCAGCAGTATCGGACAAAATGAGCAGTTCTTC. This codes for CASSIGQNEQFF.

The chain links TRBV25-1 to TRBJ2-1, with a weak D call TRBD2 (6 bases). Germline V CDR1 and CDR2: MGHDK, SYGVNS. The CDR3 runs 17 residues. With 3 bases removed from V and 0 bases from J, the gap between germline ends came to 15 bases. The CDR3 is CASSEALASSSYNEQFF. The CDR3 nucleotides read TGTGCCAGCAGTGAGGCTCTAGCGTCGAGCTCCTACAATGAGCAGTTCTTC.

The CDR3 DNA follows: TGTGCCAGCAGTGAACTTAACATGAACACTGAAGCTTTCTTT. Encoded protein: CASSELNMNTEAFF. The chain joins TRBV2 to TRBJ1-1; D call uncertain. V gave up 2 bases and J gave up 0 bases, with 7 bases separating them. CDR3 length: 14 residues. Germline CDR1 is SNHLY and CDR2 is FYNNEI.

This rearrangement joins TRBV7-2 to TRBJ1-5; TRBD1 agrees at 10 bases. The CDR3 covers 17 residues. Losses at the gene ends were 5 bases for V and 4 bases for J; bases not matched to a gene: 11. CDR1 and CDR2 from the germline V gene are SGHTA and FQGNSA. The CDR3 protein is CASSPLTGGIRNQPQHF. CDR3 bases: TGTGCCAGCAGCCCCCTGACAGGGGGCATTCGGAATCAGCCCCAGCATTTT.

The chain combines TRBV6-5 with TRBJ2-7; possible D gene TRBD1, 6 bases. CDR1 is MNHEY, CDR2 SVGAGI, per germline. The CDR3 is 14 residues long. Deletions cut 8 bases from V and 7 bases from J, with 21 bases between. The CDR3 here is CASEGGKTGGEQYF. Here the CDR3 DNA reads TGTGCCAGCGAAGGGGGAAAAACAGGAGGAGAGCAGTACTTC.

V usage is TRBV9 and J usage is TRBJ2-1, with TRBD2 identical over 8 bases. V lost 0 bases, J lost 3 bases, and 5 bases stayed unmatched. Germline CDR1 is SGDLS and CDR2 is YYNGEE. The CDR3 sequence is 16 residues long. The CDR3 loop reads CASSVEAGGYYNEQFF. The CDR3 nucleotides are TGTGCCAGCAGCGTAGAGGCGGGAGGTTACTACAATGAGCAGTTCTTC.

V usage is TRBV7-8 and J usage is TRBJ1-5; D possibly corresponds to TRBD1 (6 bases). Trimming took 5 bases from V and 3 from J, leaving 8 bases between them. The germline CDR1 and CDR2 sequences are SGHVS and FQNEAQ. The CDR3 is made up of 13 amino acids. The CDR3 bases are TGTGCCAGCAGCGGGGACAACAATCAGCCCCAGCATTTT. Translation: CASSGDNNQPQHF.

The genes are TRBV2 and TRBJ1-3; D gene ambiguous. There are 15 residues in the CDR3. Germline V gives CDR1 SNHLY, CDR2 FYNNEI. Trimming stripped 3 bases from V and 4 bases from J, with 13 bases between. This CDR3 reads CASSDLSGKGNTIYF. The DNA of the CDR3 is TGTGCCAGCAGTGATTTATCGGGAAAGGGAAACACCATATATTTT.

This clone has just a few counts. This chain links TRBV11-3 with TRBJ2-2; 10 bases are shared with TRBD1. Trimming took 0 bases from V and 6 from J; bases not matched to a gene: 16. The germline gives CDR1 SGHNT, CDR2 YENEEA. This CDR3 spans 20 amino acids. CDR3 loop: CASSLDLGFFGTGDSGELFF. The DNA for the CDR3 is TGTGCCAGCAGCTTAGATCTAGGATTTTTCGGGACAGGGGATTCCGGGGAGCTGTTTTTT.

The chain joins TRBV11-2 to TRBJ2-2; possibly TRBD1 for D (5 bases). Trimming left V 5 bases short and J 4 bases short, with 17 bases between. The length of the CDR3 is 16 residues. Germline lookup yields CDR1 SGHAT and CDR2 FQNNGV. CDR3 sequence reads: CASSRREGVLTGELFF. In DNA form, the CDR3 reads TGTGCCAGCAGCCGAAGGGAAGGGGTCCTCACCGGGGAGCTGTTTTTT.

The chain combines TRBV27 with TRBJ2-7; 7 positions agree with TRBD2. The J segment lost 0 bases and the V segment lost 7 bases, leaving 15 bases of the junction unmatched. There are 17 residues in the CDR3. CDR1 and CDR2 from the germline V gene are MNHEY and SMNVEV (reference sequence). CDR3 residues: CASIRSSGVFFSYEQYF. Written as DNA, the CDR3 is TGTGCCAGCATTCGGTCTAGCGGTGTCTTTTTCTCCTACGAGCAGTACTTC.

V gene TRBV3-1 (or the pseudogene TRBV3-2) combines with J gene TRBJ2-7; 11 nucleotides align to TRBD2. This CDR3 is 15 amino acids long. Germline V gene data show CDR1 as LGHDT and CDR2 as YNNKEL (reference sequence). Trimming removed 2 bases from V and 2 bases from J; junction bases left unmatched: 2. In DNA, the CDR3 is TGTGCCAGCAGCCAACAACTAGCGGGGGCCTACGAGCAGTACTTC. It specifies CASSQQLAGAYEQYF.

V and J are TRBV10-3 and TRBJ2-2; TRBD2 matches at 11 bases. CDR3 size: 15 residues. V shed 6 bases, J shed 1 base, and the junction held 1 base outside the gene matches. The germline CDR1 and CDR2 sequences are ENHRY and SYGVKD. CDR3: CAISGLAGNTGELFF. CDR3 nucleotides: TGTGCCATCAGCGGACTAGCGGGGAACACCGGGGAGCTGTTTTTT.

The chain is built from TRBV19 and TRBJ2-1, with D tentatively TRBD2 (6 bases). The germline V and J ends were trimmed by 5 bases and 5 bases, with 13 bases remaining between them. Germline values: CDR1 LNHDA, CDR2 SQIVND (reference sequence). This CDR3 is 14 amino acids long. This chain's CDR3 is CASSLMGTDNEQFF. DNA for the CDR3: TGTGCCAGTAGTTTAATGGGGACTGACAATGAGCAGTTCTTC.

CDR3 DNA: TGTGCCAGCAGCTCAATTAACAGGGTCGTGGGCTACGAGCAGTACTTC. Protein: CASSSINRVVGYEQYF. V usage is TRBV7-2 and J usage is TRBJ2-7, with D perhaps matching TRBD1 (6 bases). The germline gives CDR1 SGHTA, CDR2 FQGNSA. The V end was cut by 4 bases, the J end by 3 bases, with 19 bases between. The CDR3 extends over 16 amino acids.

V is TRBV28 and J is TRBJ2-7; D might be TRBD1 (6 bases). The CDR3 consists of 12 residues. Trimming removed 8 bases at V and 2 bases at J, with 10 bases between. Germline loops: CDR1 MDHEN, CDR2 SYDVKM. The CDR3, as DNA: TGTGCCAGCGAACAGGGAACCTACGAGCAGTACTTC. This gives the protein CASEQGTYEQYF.

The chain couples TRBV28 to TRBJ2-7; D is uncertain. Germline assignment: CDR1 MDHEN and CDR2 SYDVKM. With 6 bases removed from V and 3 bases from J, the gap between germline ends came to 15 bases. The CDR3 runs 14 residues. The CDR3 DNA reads TGTGCCAGCAGAAGCACCCGTGGGCTCTACGAGCAGTACTTC. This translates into CASRSTRGLYEQYF.

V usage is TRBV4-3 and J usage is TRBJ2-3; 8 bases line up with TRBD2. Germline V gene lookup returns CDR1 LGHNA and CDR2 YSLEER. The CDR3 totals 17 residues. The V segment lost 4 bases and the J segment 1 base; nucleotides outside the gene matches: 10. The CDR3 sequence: CASSLRGIAGRTDTQYF. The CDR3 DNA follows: TGCGCCAGCAGCCTCCGGGGGATAGCGGGACGCACAGATACGCAGTATTTT.

The CDR3 DNA reads TGTGCCAGCAGCTTAGAGCCTAGAATTGGCAATGAGCAGTTCTTC. Encoded protein: CASSLEPRIGNEQFF. The V gene is TRBV7-2, the J gene TRBJ2-1; unclear D gene. CDR1 is SGHTA, CDR2 FQGNSA, per germline. V lost 1 base, J lost 6 bases, and 13 bases lay in between. The CDR3 length is 15 residues.

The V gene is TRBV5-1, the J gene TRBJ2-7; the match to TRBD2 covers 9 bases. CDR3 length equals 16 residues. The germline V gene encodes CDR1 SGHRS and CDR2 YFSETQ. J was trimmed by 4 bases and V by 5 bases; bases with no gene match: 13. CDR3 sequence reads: CASSLPPSGNLYEQYF. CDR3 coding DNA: TGCGCCAGCAGTCTTCCTCCTAGCGGGAATCTTTACGAGCAGTACTTC.